The T cell receptor beta chain under discussion was sequenced for a study of blood T cell repertoires in COVID-19. Across the study: From the United States, Italy and Spain came samples of acute and convalescent COVID-19.

This clone was recorded once. This table comes from immunoSEQ multiplex PCR, and its TCRdb copy is limited to in-frame clones, with some not included. The table includes more than 95,000 clones, 70% to 90% detected once. The CDR3 runs 14 residues. Trimming stripped 3 bases from V and 4 bases from J, with 15 bases between. In germline, CDR1 is DFQATT, CDR2 SNEGSKA (reference sequence). The chain uses TRBV20-1 and TRBJ1-2, with D maybe TRBD1 (6 bases). Sequencing input: peripheral blood. This sequence originates from a man aged 45-60 years in a cohort sampled during active COVID-19. CDR3 in amino acids: CSASSRGTLYGYTF. DNA for the CDR3: TGCAGTGCTAGTAGCAGGGGTACGCTCTATGGCTACACCTTC.